A selection of T cell receptor beta chains follows, all from one sample in a study of regulatory T cells in long-lasting Graves disease. One entry per CDR3 protein results from TCRdb running MiXCR on the multiplex PCR reads. In the table there are 200,000 to 250,000 distinct CDR3 sequences, around 16% of which are singletons. The starting material was peripheral blood mononuclear cells (PBMCs), obtained at new diagnosis, from a patient treated with antithyroid drugs. These receptors were taken from a female donor with Graves disease. CDR3s include the opening cysteine and the closing phenylalanine or tryptophan. D genes are given only for firm matches. Rows may omit the clone size; those that give it use once, few, many or a size class.

V gene,D gene,CDR3 length,clone size,J gene,CDR3 protein,CDR3 DNA
TRBV12-3/TRBV12-4,NA,12,many,TRBJ1-1,CASSLYFTEAFF,TGTGCCAGCAGTTTATATTTCACTGAAGCTTTCTTT
TRBV24-1,TRBD1,14,many,TRBJ1-2,CATSDWDRGYGYTF,TGTGCCACCAGTGATTGGGACAGGGGTTATGGCTACACCTTC
TRBV7-2,TRBD2,16,NA,TRBJ2-3,CASSKGLADNTDTQYF,TGTGCCAGCAGCAAAGGACTAGCAGACAACACAGATACGCAGTATTTT
TRBV2,NA,14,NA,TRBJ2-3,CASSRAGYTDTQYF,TGTGCCAGTTCTCGGGCGGGCTACACAGATACGCAGTATTTT
TRBV19,TRBD2,14,many,TRBJ2-3,CASSGRARRDTQYF,TGTGCCAGTAGCGGGAGGGCCAGGAGAGATACGCAGTATTTT
TRBV2,NA,14,many,TRBJ2-7,CASSGQAGSYEQYF,TGTGCCAGCAGTGGGCAGGCCGGCTCCTACGAGCAGTACTTC
TRBV15,TRBD1,15,NA,TRBJ1-1,CATSRVGQGDDEAFF,TGTGCCACCAGCAGAGTGGGACAGGGGGATGATGAAGCTTTCTTT
TRBV12-3/TRBV12-4,TRBD1,18,many,TRBJ2-5,CASRNWVFRDRHQETQYF,TGTGCCAGCAGGAATTGGGTATTCCGGGACAGACACCAAGAGACCCAGTACTTC
TRBV2,NA,13,many,TRBJ2-7,CASSEAPGTRHDF,TGTGCCAGCAGTGAAGCCCCAGGGACGCGGCATGACTTC
TRBV25-1,NA,18,many,TRBJ2-1,CASGEAVVGTSSYNEQFF,TGTGCCAGCGGAGAGGCGGTGGTAGGGACCAGCTCCTACAATGAGCAGTTCTTC
TRBV20-1,TRBD2,11,many,TRBJ2-3,CSARNEREQYF,TGCAGTGCTCGGAACGAGCGGGAACAGTATTTT
TRBV6-2/TRBV6-3,NA,15,NA,TRBJ1-4,CASSFRGAQGEKLFF,TGTGCCAGCAGTTTCAGGGGAGCTCAGGGTGAAAAACTGTTTTTT
TRBV7-8,NA,14,many,TRBJ2-5,CASGRAGRQETQYF,TGTGCCAGCGGCAGGGCAGGGCGACAAGAGACCCAGTACTTC
TRBV19,TRBD2,16,many,TRBJ2-3,CASSRLAEANTDTQYF,TGTGCCAGTAGTAGACTAGCGGAAGCTAACACAGATACGCAGTATTTT
TRBV5-5,NA,13,NA,TRBJ2-7,CASSSPRGYEQYF,TGTGCCAGCAGCTCCCCCAGGGGTTACGAGCAGTACTTC
TRBV2,NA,15,many,TRBJ2-2,CASSEATDSNGELFF,TGTGCCAGCAGTGAAGCGACGGACAGTAACGGGGAGCTGTTTTTT
TRBV28,NA,16,many,TRBJ1-5,CASSRPGQHSNQPQHF,TGTGCCAGCAGCCGACCTGGGCAGCATAGCAATCAGCCCCAGCATTTT
TRBV2,NA,14,NA,TRBJ2-5,CASSVAGNAETQYF,TGTGCCAGCAGTGTGGCAGGGAATGCGGAGACCCAGTACTTC
TRBV3-1,TRBD2,16,many,TRBJ2-3,CASSLRLAGGADTQYF,TGTGCCAGCAGCCTAAGACTAGCGGGAGGCGCAGATACGCAGTATTTT
TRBV25-1,NA,13,many,TRBJ2-5,CASSDIGRETQYF,TGTGCCAGCAGTGACATAGGTCGGGAGACCCAGTACTTC
TRBV4-1,TRBD2,16,NA,TRBJ2-7,CASSVSLAGASYEQYF,TGCGCCAGCAGCGTCTCACTAGCGGGAGCGTCCTACGAGCAGTACTTC
TRBV9,TRBD2,18,NA,TRBJ2-5,CASSVGSSGRAVGETQYF,TGTGCCAGCAGCGTAGGCTCTAGCGGGAGGGCCGTCGGGGAGACCCAGTACTTC
TRBV3-1,NA,13,many,TRBJ1-5,CASSQERHQPQHF,TGTGCCAGCAGCCAAGAAAGACATCAGCCCCAGCATTTT
TRBV12-3/TRBV12-4,TRBD1,15,many,TRBJ1-4,CASSWTGVLREYLFF,TGTGCCAGCAGTTGGACAGGGGTGCTCCGAGAGTATCTGTTTTTT
TRBV2,NA,17,many,TRBJ1-6,CASTLMGGRDYNSPLHF,TGTGCCAGCACCTTGATGGGCGGCAGGGACTATAATTCACCCCTCCACTTT
TRBV6-1,NA,15,many,TRBJ2-2,CASSESSDGTGELFF,TGTGCCAGCAGTGAATCATCGGATGGGACCGGGGAGCTGTTTTTT
TRBV7-9,NA,13,many,TRBJ2-2,CASTRFGTGELFF,TGTGCCAGTACCCGATTTGGGACCGGGGAGCTGTTTTTT
TRBV30,NA,11,many,TRBJ1-2,CAWTQGGGYTF,TGTGCCTGGACACAGGGTGGTGGCTACACCTTC
TRBV18,NA,15,many,TRBJ2-2,CASSPIVQNTGELFF,TGTGCCAGCTCACCTATAGTCCAGAACACCGGGGAGCTGTTTTTT
TRBV20-1,NA,14,many,TRBJ1-4,CSARGQSGSEKLFF,TGCAGTGCTAGAGGACAGTCTGGGAGTGAAAAACTGTTTTTT
TRBV12-3/TRBV12-4,NA,15,many,TRBJ2-3,CASSLGRGRGDTQYF,TGTGCCAGCAGCCTTGGACGCGGGCGTGGGGATACGCAGTATTTT
TRBV20-1,TRBD1,13,many,TRBJ1-2,CSGGQGANYGYTF,TGCAGTGGGGGACAGGGGGCGAACTATGGCTACACCTTC
TRBV2,TRBD1,13,NA,TRBJ1-5,CASRGTGHQPQHF,TGTGCCAGCAGGGGGACAGGGCACCAGCCCCAGCATTTT
TRBV12-3/TRBV12-4,TRBD2,15,many,TRBJ2-1,CASSRTSHPLNEQFF,TGTGCCAGCAGTCGGACTAGCCACCCCTTGAATGAGCAGTTCTTC
TRBV7-7,TRBD2,14,few,TRBJ2-5,CASGRSGGRETQYF,TGTGCTAGCGGGAGGTCAGGGGGCCGGGAGACCCAGTACTTC
TRBV6-4,NA,15,NA,TRBJ1-2,CAISENGQRYYGYTF,TGTGCCATCAGTGAGAACGGACAGAGATACTATGGCTACACCTTC
TRBV15,TRBD1,19,few,TRBJ2-6,CATSSRRGTGLTGANVLTF,TGTGCCACCAGCAGCCGCCGGGGGACAGGGTTAACTGGGGCCAACGTCCTGACTTTC
TRBV27,NA,15,many,TRBJ1-4,CASRGHTGTTEKLFF,TGTGCCAGCAGGGGCCATACAGGGACGACCGAAAAACTGTTTTTT
TRBV19,TRBD2,14,many,TRBJ2-3,CASSSGRSTDTQYF,TGTGCCAGTAGTAGCGGGAGGAGCACAGATACGCAGTATTTT
TRBV2,TRBD1,15,NA,TRBJ2-1,CASSERGTGYNEQFF,TGTGCCAGCAGTGAAAGGGGGACAGGATACAATGAGCAGTTCTTC
TRBV29-1,NA,12,few,TRBJ1-3,CSASGSGNTIYF,TGCAGCGCTTCGGGGTCTGGAAACACCATATATTTT
TRBV2,NA,14,many,TRBJ1-2,CASRVDVLSYGYTF,TGTGCCAGCAGGGTTGACGTGCTGTCTTATGGCTACACCTTC
TRBV4-3,TRBD2,16,many,TRBJ2-1,CASSQETSGSYNEQFF,TGCGCCAGCAGCCAAGAAACTAGCGGATCCTACAATGAGCAGTTCTTC
TRBV7-3,TRBD1,16,NA,TRBJ2-2,CASSLTGQGATGELFF,TGTGCCAGCAGCTTAACGGGACAGGGGGCCACCGGGGAGCTGTTTTTT
TRBV6-1,TRBD2,16,few,TRBJ2-7,CASSEAGLAGGYEQYF,TGTGCCAGCAGTGAAGCGGGACTAGCGGGAGGCTACGAGCAGTACTTC
TRBV10-1,TRBD2,13,NA,TRBJ2-1,CASSEAGGGWQFF,TGCGCCAGCAGTGAAGCGGGAGGGGGATGGCAGTTCTTC
TRBV18,NA,14,NA,TRBJ1-2,CASSPDSLSYGYTF,TGTGCCAGCTCACCGGACAGTTTATCCTATGGCTACACCTTC
TRBV2,TRBD1,12,many,TRBJ1-6,CASRTGRSPLHF,TGTGCCAGCAGGACAGGGCGCTCACCCCTCCACTTT
TRBV7-3,NA,12,many,TRBJ2-1,CASGLDYNEQFF,TGTGCCAGCGGGCTCGACTACAATGAGCAGTTCTTC
TRBV5-5,TRBD2,19,NA,TRBJ2-7,CASSSPRGGSGRGLYEQYF,TGTGCCAGCAGCTCCCCCCGGGGTGGTAGCGGGAGGGGCCTGTACGAGCAGTACTTC
TRBV11-2,NA,16,NA,TRBJ1-2,CASSPDVGPFYYGYTF,TGTGCCAGCAGCCCGGACGTCGGGCCCTTCTACTATGGCTACACCTTC
TRBV20-1,TRBD2,15,NA,TRBJ2-5,CSTRTSGRFGETQYF,TGCAGTACGCGGACTAGCGGGAGATTTGGGGAGACCCAGTACTTC